This T cell receptor beta chain was captured in a study of regulatory T cells in long-lasting Graves disease. Study-level results: Patients with persistent Graves' had lower TCR diversity than newly diagnosed patients.

This clonotype was observed at least ten times. Its specificity is not known. As to time point: newly diagnosed GD, antithyroid drugs for less than 3 months. Making the TCR library involved RNA that had been extracted from PBMCs. Arm-PCR with iRepertoire HTBI primers amplified the CDR3 regions for these TCR beta libraries. Per the original data handling: Overall, samples carried roughly 60 TRBV and around 13 TRBJ segments. Each CDR3 protein is one row after TCRdb ran MiXCR on the multiplex PCR reads. TCRdb assigned the V and J calls; the authors' analysis was not used. The sample consists of more than 400,000 distinct CDR3 sequences, about 17% of them appearing once. The same sample was also used in a study of T cells in Graves' hyperthyroidism and ophthalmopathy.

Sequencing used peripheral blood mononuclear cells (PBMCs), obtained at new diagnosis, from a patient treated with antithyroid drugs. The receptor was isolated from a man between 40 and 49 years old with Graves disease.

The CDR3 DNA is TGCAGTGCTAGTGCCTGGGTGGCGGGCAGCAATCAGCCCCAGCATTTT. It specifies CSASAWVAGSNQPQHF. The rearrangement links TRBV20-1 to TRBJ1-5; no definite D call. The germline CDR1 and CDR2 sequences are DFQATT and SNEGSKA (reference sequence). Trimming shortened V by 3 bases and J by 1 base, and 16 bases separated the two germline ends. The CDR3 has 16 amino acids.